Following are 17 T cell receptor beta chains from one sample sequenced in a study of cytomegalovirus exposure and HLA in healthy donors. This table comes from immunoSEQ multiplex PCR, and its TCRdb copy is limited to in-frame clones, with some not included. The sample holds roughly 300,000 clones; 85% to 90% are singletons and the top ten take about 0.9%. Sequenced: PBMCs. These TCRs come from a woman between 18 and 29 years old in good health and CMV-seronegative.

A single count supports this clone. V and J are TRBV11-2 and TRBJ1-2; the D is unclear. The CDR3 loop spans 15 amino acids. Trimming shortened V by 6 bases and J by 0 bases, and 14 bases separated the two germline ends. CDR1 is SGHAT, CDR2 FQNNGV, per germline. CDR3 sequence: CASSSPLAANYGYTF. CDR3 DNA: TGTGCCAGCAGTTCCCCCCTGGCGGCTAACTATGGCTACACCTTC.

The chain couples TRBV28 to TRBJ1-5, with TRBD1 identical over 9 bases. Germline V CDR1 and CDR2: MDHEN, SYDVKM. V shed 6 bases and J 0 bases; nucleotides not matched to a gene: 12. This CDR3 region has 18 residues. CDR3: CASRPRDRAQNSNQPQHF. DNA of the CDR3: TGTGCCAGCAGACCACGGGACAGGGCCCAAAATAGCAATCAGCCCCAGCATTTT.

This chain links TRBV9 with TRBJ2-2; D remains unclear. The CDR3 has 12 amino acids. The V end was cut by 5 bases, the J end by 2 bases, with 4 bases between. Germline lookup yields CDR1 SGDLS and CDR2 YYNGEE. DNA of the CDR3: TGTGCCAGCAGTACAAACACCGGGGAGCTGTTTTTT. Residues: CASSTNTGELFF.

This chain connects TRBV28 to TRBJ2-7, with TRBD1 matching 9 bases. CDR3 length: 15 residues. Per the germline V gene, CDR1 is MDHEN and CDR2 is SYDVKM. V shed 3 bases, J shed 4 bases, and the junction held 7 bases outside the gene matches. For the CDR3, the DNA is TGTGCCAGCAGTTTTCCCAAGGACAGGGGATACGAGCAGTACTTC. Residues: CASSFPKDRGYEQYF.

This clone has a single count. The CDR3: CASSLSGGRETQYF. The DNA for the CDR3 is TGTGCCAGCAGTTTGTCAGGGGGCCGAGAGACCCAGTACTTC. The chain joins TRBV28 to TRBJ2-5; 8 nucleotides match TRBD1. Unmatched junction bases numbered 4, after V lost 3 bases and J lost 4 bases. The germline V gene encodes CDR1 MDHEN and CDR2 SYDVKM. The CDR3 consists of 14 residues.

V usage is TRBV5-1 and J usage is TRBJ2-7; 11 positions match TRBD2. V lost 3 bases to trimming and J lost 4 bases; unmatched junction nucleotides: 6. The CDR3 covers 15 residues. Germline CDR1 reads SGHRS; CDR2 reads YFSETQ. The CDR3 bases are TGCGCCAGCAGCTCGTCGGGACTAGCGGATTACGAGCAGTACTTC. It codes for CASSSSGLADYEQYF.

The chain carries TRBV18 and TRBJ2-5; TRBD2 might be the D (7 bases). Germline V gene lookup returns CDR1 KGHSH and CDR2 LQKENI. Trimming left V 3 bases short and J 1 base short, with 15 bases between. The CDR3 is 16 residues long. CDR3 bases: TGTGCCAGCTCACCCTCCAAGGGAGGGGGCCAAGAGACCCAGTACTTC. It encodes CASSPSKGGGQETQYF.

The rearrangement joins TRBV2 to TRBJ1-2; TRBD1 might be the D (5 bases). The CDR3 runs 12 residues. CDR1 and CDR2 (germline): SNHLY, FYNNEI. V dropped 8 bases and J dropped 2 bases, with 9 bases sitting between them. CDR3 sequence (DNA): TGTGCCAGCGGGGCGGGGAACTATGGCTACACCTTC. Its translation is CASGAGNYGYTF.

CDR3 in amino acids: CASSYSNMRNVTF. CDR3 nucleotides: TGTGCCAGCAGTTACTCGAATATGAGGAACGTAACCTTC. J is TRBJ1-2 and V is TRBV6-6; D is uncertain. The CDR3 totals 13 residues. Trimming cost V 0 bases and J 14 bases, with 16 bases left between them. Germline V CDR1 and CDR2: MNHNY, SVGAGI (reference sequence).

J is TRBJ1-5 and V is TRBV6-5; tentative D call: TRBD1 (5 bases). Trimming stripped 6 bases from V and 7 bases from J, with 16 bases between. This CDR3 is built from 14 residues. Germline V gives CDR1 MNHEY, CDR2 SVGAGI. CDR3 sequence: CASRLGQFSQPQHF. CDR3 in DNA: TGTGCCAGCAGACTCGGACAATTTTCGCAGCCCCAGCATTTT.

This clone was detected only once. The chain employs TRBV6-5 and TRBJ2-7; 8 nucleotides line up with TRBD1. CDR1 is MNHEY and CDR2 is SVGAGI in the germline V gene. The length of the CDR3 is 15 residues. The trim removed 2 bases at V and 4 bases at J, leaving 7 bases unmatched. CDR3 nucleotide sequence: TGTGCCAGCAGTTACCCTCGACAGGGGACTTACGAGCAGTACTTC. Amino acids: CASSYPRQGTYEQYF.

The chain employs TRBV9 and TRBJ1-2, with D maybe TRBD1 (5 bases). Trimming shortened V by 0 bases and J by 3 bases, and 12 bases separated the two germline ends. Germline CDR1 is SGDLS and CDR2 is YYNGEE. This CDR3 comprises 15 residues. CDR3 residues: CASSVEVRADYGYTF. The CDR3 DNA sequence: TGTGCCAGCAGCGTAGAAGTCAGGGCGGACTATGGCTACACCTTC.

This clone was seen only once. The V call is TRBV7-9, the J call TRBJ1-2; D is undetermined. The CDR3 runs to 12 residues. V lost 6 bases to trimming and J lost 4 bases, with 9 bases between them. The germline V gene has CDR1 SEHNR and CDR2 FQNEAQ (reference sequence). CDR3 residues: CASSSEPYGYTF. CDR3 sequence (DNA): TGTGCCAGCAGTTCTGAGCCCTATGGCTACACCTTC.

CDR3 loop: CASSLTGTDTEAFF. As DNA, the CDR3 is TGTGCCAGCAGTTTAACAGGAACAGACACTGAAGCTTTCTTT. This sequence joins TRBV28 and TRBJ1-1; weak D call: TRBD1 (5 bases). Trimming stripped 2 bases from V and 3 bases from J, with 10 bases between. The CDR3 is 14 amino acids. Per the germline V gene, CDR1 is MDHEN and CDR2 is SYDVKM.

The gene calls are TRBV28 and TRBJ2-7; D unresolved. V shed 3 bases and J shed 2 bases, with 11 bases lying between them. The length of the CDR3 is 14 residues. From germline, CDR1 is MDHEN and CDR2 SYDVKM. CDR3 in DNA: TGTGCCAGCAGTTTTGGTGCCAGAACCTACGAGCAGTACTTC. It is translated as CASSFGARTYEQYF.

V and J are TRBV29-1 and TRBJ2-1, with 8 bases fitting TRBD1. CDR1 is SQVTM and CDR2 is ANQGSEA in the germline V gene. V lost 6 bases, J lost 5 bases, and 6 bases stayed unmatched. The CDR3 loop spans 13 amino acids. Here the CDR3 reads CSVVVTGDNEQFF. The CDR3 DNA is TGCAGCGTCGTGGTGACAGGGGACAATGAGCAGTTCTTC.

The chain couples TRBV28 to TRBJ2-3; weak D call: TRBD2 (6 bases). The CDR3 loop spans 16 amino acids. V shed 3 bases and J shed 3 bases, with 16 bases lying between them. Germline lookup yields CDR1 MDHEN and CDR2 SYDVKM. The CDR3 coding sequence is TGTGCCAGCAGTTTTCGGAGGGGCCGGAGTACAGATACGCAGTATTTT. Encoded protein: CASSFRRGRSTDTQYF.